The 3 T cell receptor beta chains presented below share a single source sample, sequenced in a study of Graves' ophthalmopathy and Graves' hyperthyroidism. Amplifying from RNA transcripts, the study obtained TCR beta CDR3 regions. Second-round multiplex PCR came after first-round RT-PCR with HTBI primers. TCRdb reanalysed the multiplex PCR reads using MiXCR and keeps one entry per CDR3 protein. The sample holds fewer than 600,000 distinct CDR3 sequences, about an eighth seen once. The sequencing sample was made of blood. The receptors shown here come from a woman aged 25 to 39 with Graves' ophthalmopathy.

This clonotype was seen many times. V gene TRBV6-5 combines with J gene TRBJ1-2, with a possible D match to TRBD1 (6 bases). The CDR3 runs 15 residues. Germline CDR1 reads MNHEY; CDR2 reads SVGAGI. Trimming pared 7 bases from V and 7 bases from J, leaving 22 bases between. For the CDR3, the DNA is TGTGCCAGCACCAACCGGGGGGCGCTCATTTTTGGCTACACCTTC. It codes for CASTNRGALIFGYTF.

In DNA, the CDR3 is TGTGCCAGCAAGATTTCGACAGTTCCAGCCTACGAGCAGTACTTC. This sequence encodes CASKISTVPAYEQYF. The chain uses TRBV6-1 and TRBJ2-7; perhaps TRBD1 as D (5 bases). This CDR3 contains 15 residues. From germline, CDR1 is MNHNS and CDR2 SASEGT. V was cut by 7 bases and J by 2 bases, with 18 bases left in between.

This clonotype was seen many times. The CDR3 nucleotides read TGTGCCAGCAGTCCCCGACAGGGGGCCAGCACTGAAGCTTTCTTT. It yields the protein CASSPRQGASTEAFF. The chain is built from TRBV27 and TRBJ1-1; 10 nucleotides line up with TRBD1. There are 15 residues in the CDR3. The V and J ends lost 5 bases and 4 bases, in that order; junction bases with no gene match: 7. Germline CDR1 is MNHEY and CDR2 is SMNVEV (reference sequence).